The clone carrying this T cell receptor beta chain has more than one count but fewer than ten. Its target is not known. This record comes from a study of T cell repertoires in ileal Crohn's disease. Looking at the study overall: At surgery, 35% to 40% of patients smoked, with median disease duration approximately 7.3 years.

The germline CDR1 and CDR2 sequences are MNHEY and SMNVEV (reference sequence). The J segment lost 2 bases and the V segment lost 6 bases, leaving 13 bases of the junction unmatched. The CDR3 covers 20 residues. Using immunoSEQ multiplex PCR, the repertoire was profiled, and TCRdb retains in-frame clones only, with some absent. The table has approximately 1,200 clones, 90% to 95% seen once. Study-level results: Every patient over 26.8% clonality showed endoscopic recurrence.

This receptor was obtained from an adult with Crohn's disease. The chain has TRBV27 and TRBJ2-1; 16 nucleotides agree with TRBD2. Input material: ileal tissue. The CDR3 is CASRGRGLAGGSVPYNEQFF. The CDR3 nucleotides read TGTGCCAGCAGGGGGCGGGGACTAGCGGGGGGGTCAGTCCCCTACAATGAGCAGTTCTTC.